These 8 T cell receptor beta chains originate from one sample sequenced in a study of blood T cell repertoires in COVID-19. The assay was immunoSEQ multiplex PCR, and TCRdb's table has in-frame clones only and misses some. This sample has some 78,000 clones, with around 85% found just once. The sample taken for sequencing was peripheral blood. All receptors derive from a woman at least 80 years old with active or convalescent COVID-19.

The genes are TRBV3-1 (or the pseudogene TRBV3-2) and TRBJ1-6; 7 bases align to TRBD1. The V gene's germline CDR1 is LGHDT and CDR2 YNNKEL (reference sequence). This CDR3 comprises 16 residues. V was clipped by 1 base and J by 7 bases; unmatched bases: 7. The CDR3 nucleotides are TGTGCCAGCAGCCAAGGGCGACAGGGCCAAAATTCACCCCTCCACTTT. Protein sequence: CASSQGRQGQNSPLHF.

The chain employs TRBV7-2 and TRBJ1-6; D possibly corresponds to TRBD1 (5 bases). The germline CDR1 and CDR2 sequences are SGHTA and FQGNSA. The CDR3 runs to 15 residues. V was clipped by 4 bases and J by 7 bases, with 14 bases between them. The DNA of the CDR3 is TGTGCCAGCAGCTCCCCGGGACTCATAAATTCACCCCTCCACTTT. Amino acids: CASSSPGLINSPLHF.

The rearrangement links TRBV5-4 to TRBJ2-5, with 8 bases fitting TRBD2. CDR1 SGHNT and CDR2 YYREEE come from the germline V gene (reference sequence). The CDR3 extends over 13 amino acids. The ends lost 4 bases at V and 2 bases at J; junction bases unmatched: 1. The CDR3 is CASSGGGQETQYF. CDR3 coding DNA: TGTGCCAGCAGCGGCGGGGGGCAAGAGACCCAGTACTTC. Full variable domain (outside the CDR3, taken from reference TRBV5-4 and TRBJ2-5): ETGVTQSPTHLIKTRGQQVTLRCSSQSGHNTVSWYQQALGQGPQFIFQYYREEENGRGNFPPRFSGLQFPNYSSELNVNALELDDSALYLCASSGGGQETQYFGPGTRLLVL.

The rearrangement uses TRBV6-2 or TRBV6-3 and TRBJ1-1, with D possibly TRBD1 on 5 matching bases. The germline gives CDR1 MNHEY, CDR2 SVGEGT. V lost 5 bases and J 6 bases, leaving 19 bases between the germline ends. The CDR3 length is 15 residues. The CDR3 here is CASSLLLGPGAEAFF. The CDR3 DNA follows: TGTGCCAGCAGTCTTTTACTTGGACCGGGGGCTGAAGCTTTCTTT.

The chain links TRBV28 to TRBJ1-4; a weak D match, TRBD1 (6 bases). The germline gives CDR1 MDHEN, CDR2 SYDVKM. The ends were cut back, 4 bases at V and 7 bases at J, with 16 bases in the middle. This CDR3 region has 15 residues. The CDR3 here is CASSSRGAGSEKLFF. Here the CDR3 DNA reads TGTGCCAGCAGTTCCCGGGGGGCAGGGAGTGAAAAACTGTTTTTT.

The chain couples TRBV19 to TRBJ1-3; D not resolved. The CDR3 spans 15 residues. Trimming left V 3 bases short and J 2 bases short, with 11 bases between. The germline gives CDR1 LNHDA, CDR2 SQIVND (reference sequence). This chain's CDR3 is CASSILWSAGNTIYF. In nucleotides, the CDR3 is TGTGCCAGTAGTATTTTGTGGAGCGCTGGAAACACCATATATTTT.

V is TRBV6-2 or TRBV6-3 and J is TRBJ2-7; possibly TRBD2 for D (5 bases). V lost 6 bases and J lost 5, with 8 bases in between. The CDR3 loop spans 11 amino acids. The germline V gene has CDR1 MNHEY and CDR2 SVGEGT. The CDR3 DNA reads TGTGCCAGCAGCCAGAGGGACGAGCAGTACTTC. Translating it yields CASSQRDEQYF.

V is TRBV29-1 and J is TRBJ1-1; D perhaps matches TRBD1 (5 bases). Trimming took 6 bases from V and 5 from J, leaving 16 bases between them. Germline V gene lookup returns CDR1 SQVTM and CDR2 ANQGSEA. CDR3 length: 13 amino acids. CDR3 sequence: CSVVLMYRTEAFF. CDR3 in DNA: TGCAGCGTGGTCCTAATGTACAGGACTGAAGCTTTCTTT. The variable domain in full, completed from reference TRBV29-1 and TRBJ1-1, reads SAVISQKPSRDICQRGTSLTIQCQVDSQVTMMFWYRQQPGQSLTLIATANQGSEATYESGFVIDKFPISRPNLTFSTLTVSNMSPEDSSIYLCSVVLMYRTEAFFGQGTRLTVV.